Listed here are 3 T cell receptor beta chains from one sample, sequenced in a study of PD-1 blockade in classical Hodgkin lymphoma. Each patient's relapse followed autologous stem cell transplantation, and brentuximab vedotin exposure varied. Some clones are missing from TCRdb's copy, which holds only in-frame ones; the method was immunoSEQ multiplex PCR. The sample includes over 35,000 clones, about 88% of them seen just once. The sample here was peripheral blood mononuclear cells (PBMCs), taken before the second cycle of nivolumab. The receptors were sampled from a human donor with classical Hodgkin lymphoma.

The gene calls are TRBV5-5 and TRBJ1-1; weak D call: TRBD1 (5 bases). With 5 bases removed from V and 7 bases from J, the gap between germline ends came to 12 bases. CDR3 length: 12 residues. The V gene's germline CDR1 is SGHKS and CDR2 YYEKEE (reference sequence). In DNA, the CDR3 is TGTGCCAGCAGTGTGGGAACAGGTGAAGCTTTCTTT. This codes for CASSVGTGEAFF. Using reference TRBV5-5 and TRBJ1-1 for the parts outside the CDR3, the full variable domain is DAGVTQSPTHLIKTRGQQVTLRCSPISGHKSVSWYQQVLGQGPQFIFQYYEKEERGRGNFPDRFSARQFPNYSSELNVNALLLGDSALYLCASSVGTGEAFFGQGTRLTVV.

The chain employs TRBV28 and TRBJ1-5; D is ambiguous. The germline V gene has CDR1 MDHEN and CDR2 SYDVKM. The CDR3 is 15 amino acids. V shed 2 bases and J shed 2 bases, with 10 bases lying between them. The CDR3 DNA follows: TGTGCCAGCAGTTTACCGGGGAATGGCAATCAGCCCCAGCATTTT. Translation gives CASSLPGNGNQPQHF.

The CDR3 is CASSLPGQAHEQYF. For the CDR3, the DNA is TGTGCCAGCAGCTTGCCGGGACAGGCCCACGAGCAGTACTTC. V and J are TRBV5-8 and TRBJ2-7, with 8 bases identical to TRBD1. The junction had 5 bases not matched to a gene; V was cut back by 1 base and J by 5 bases. CDR3 size: 14 residues. Looked up from germline, CDR1 is SGHTS and CDR2 is YDEGEE.